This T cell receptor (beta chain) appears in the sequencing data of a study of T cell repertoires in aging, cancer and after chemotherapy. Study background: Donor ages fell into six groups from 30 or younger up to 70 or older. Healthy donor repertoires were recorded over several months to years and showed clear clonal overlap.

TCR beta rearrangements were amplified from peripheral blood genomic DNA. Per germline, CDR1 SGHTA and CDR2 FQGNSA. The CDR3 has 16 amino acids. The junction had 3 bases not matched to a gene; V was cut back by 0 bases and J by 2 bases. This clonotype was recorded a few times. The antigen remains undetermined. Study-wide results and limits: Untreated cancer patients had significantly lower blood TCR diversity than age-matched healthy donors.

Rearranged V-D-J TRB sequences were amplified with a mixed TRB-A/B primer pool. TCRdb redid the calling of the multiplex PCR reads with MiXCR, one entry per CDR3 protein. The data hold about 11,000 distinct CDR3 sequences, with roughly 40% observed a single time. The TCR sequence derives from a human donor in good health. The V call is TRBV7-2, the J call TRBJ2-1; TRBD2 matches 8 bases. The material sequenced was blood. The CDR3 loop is CASSLATAGAYNEQFF. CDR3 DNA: TGTGCCAGCAGCTTAGCTACAGCGGGGGCCTACAATGAGCAGTTCTTC. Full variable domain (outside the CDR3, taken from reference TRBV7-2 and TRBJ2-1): GAGVSQSPSNKVTEKGKDVELRCDPISGHTALYWYRQSLGQGLEFLIYFQGNSAPDKSGLPSDRFSAERTGGSVSTLTIQRTQQEDSAVYLCASSLATAGAYNEQFFGPGTRLTVL.